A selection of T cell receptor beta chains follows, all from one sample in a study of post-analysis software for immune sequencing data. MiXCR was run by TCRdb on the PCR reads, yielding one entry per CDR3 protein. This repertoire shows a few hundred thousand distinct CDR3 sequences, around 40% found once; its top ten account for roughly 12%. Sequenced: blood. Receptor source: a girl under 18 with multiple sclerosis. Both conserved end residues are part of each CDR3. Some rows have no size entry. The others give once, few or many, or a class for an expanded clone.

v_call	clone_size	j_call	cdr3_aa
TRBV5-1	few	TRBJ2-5	CASSLEGQATRETQYF
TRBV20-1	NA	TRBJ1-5	CSAQSDKDNQPQHF
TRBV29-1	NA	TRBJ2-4	CSGGGIIQYF
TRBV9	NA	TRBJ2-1	CASSVAGAGYNKQFF
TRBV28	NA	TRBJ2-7	CASSNRITSYEQYF
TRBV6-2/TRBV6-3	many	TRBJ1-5	CARLPGTGGAGNQPQHF
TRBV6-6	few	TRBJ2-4	CASSSKTIAKNIQYF
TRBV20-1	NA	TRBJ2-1	CSAHSGRENNEQFF
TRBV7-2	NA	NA	CASSPRVASGRGETQYF
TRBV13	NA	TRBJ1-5	CASSSLQGRSQPQHF
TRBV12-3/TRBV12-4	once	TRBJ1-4	CAGSLVRDRDEKLFF
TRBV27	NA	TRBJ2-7	CASTDGGAYEQYF
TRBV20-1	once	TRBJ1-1	CSASERDPGLPEAFF
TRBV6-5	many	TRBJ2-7	CASSRTGPYEQYF
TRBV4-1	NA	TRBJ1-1	CASSQDADMNTEAFF
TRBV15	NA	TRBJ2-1	CATSSLRAGFLDEQFF
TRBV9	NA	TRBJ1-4	CASSASLGGRNEKLFF
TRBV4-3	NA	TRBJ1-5	CASSQQGYSNQPQHF
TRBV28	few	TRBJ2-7	CASSLAGLANEQYF
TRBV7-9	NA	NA	CASEDRGYEQYF
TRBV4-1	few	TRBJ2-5	CASSQIPGQTQETQYF
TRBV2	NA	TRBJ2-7	CASSERGLLGEQYF
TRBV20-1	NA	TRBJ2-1	CSARSEQFF
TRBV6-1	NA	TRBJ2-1	CASSTAAFF
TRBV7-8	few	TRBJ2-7	CASSLEAGGWYEQYF
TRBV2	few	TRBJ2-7	CASSGGGKPSYEQYF
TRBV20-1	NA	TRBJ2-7	CSALATTYEQYF
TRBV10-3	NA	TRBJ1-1	CAISVADLNTEAFF
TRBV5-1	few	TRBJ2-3	CASSFDPRATDTQYF
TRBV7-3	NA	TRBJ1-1	CASSMDRNTEAFF
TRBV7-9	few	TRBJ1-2	CASSLAEYGYTF
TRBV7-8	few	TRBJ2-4	CASSLVAGENIQYF
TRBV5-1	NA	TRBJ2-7	CASSGPGLAGPSYEQYF
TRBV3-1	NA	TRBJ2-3	CASSVGSQGDTQYF
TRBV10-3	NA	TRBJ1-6	CAISESAARSSYNSPLHF
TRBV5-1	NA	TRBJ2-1	CASSLGGTGSYNEQFF
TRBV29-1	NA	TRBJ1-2	CSVTAEKANYGYTF
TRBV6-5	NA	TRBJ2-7	CASRPSFIPTYEQYF
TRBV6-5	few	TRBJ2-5	CASSYDWQIETQYF
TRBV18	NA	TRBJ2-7	CASSPPATGGVYEQYF
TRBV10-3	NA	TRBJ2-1	CASSDGTSHRFF
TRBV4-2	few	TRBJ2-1	CASPTGGAYNEQFF
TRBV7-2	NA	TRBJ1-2	CASSLVVGDRRSFYGYTF
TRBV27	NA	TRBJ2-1	CASSPRELAGGDNEQFF
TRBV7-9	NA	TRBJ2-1	CASSFGQGVNEQFF
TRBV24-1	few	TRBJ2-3	CATSDLGGGPQTTDTQYF
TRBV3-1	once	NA	CASSHLRGEQYF
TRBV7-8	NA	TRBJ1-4	CASSFGTVNGKLFF
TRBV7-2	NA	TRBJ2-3	CAGSQLGGGTDTQYF
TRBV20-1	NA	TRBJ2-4	CSARDRGGFRYGQYF
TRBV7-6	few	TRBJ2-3	CASSSRLGGDTQYF
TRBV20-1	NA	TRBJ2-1	CSAPTAGDLRDEQFF
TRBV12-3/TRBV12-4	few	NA	CASRPGTGPWETQYF
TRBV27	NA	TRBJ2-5	CASSLSAGGAETQYF
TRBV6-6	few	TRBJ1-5	CASSYMMGTDQPQHF
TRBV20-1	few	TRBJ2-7	CSARDLENRGGDEQYF
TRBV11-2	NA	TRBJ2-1	CASSLGGKSRNEQFF
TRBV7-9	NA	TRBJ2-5	CASSLQKTQYF
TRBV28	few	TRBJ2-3	CASSPSETADHIDTQYF